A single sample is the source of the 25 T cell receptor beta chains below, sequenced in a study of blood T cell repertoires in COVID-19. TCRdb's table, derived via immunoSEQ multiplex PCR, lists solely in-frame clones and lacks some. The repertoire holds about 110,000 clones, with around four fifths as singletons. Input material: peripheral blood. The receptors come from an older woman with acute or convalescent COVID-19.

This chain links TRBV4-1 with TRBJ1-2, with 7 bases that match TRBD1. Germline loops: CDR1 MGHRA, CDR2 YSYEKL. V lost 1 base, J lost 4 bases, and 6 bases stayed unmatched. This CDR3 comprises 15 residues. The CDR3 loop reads CASSQAQDRPYGYTF. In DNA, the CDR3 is TGCGCCAGCAGCCAAGCTCAGGACAGGCCCTATGGCTACACCTTC.

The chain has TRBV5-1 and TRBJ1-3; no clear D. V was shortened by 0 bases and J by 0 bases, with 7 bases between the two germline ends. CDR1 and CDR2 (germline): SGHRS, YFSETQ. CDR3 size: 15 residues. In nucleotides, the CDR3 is TGCGCCAGCAGCTTGGTGGCAGACTCTGGAAACACCATATATTTT. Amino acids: CASSLVADSGNTIYF.

As DNA, the CDR3 is TGTGCCAGCATCCCGGGACAGGGAGGATACGAGCAGTACTTC. As protein: CASIPGQGGYEQYF. The chain carries TRBV7-9 and TRBJ2-7, with 9 nucleotides matching TRBD1. CDR3 size: 14 residues. Per germline, CDR1 SEHNR and CDR2 FQNEAQ (reference sequence). J was trimmed by 4 bases and V by 7 bases; bases with no gene match: 8.

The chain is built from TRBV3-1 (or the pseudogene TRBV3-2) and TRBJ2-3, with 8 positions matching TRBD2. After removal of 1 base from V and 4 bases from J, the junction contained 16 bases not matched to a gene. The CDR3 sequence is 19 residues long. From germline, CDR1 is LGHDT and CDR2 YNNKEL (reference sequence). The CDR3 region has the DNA TGTGCCAGCAGCCAAGGATTCCTAGCGGGTAAGTCTCCCGCAGATACGCAGTATTTT. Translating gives CASSQGFLAGKSPADTQYF.

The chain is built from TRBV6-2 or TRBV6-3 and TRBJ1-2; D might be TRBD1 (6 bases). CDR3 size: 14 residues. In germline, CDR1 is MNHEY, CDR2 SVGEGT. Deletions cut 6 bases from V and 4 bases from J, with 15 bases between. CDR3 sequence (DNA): TGTGCCAGCAGCTCGGGGGGGGCAGGCTATGGCTACACCTTC. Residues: CASSSGGAGYGYTF.

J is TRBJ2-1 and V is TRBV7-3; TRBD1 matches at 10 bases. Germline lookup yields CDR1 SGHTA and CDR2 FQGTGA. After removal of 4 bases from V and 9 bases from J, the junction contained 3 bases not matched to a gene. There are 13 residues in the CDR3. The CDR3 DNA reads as TGTGCCAGCAGCTCGACAGGGGGCGGTGAGCAGTTCTTC. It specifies CASSSTGGGEQFF.

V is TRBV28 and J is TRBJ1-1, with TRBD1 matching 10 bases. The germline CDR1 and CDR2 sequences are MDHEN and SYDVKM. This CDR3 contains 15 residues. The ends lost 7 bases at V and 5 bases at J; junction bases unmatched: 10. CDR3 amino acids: CASNPRQGAGTEAFF. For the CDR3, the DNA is TGTGCCAGCAACCCCAGACAGGGGGCAGGGACTGAAGCTTTCTTT.

The CDR3 protein is CASSISPLETGELFF. In DNA form, the CDR3 reads TGTGCCAGTAGTATATCTCCGTTAGAAACCGGGGAGCTGTTTTTT. This chain links TRBV19 with TRBJ2-2; D remains unclear. This CDR3 has 15 residues. In germline, CDR1 is LNHDA, CDR2 SQIVND (reference sequence). V was shortened by 2 bases and J by 5 bases, with 12 bases between the two germline ends.

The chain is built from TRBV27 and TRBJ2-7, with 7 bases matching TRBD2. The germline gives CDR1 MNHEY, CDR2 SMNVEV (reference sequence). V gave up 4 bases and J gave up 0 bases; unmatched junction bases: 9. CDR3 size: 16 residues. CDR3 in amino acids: CASSSIRDYSSYEQYF. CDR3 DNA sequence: TGTGCCAGCAGTTCCATCCGGGACTACAGCTCCTACGAGCAGTACTTC.

CDR3 in DNA: TGTGCCAGCTCACTTAAACAGGCCGAGCAGTTCTTC. The encoded protein is CASSLKQAEQFF. The chain uses TRBV18 and TRBJ2-1; TRBD1 might be the D (5 bases). This CDR3 is built from 12 residues. Germline V lookup: CDR1 KGHSH, CDR2 LQKENI. V was trimmed by 4 bases and J by 10 bases, leaving 11 bases between them. Filled out from reference TRBV18 and TRBJ2-1, the complete variable domain reads NAGVMQNPRHLVRRRGQEARLRCSPMKGHSHVYWYRQLPEEGLKFMVYLQKENIIDESGMPKERFSAEFPKEGPSILRIQQVVRGDSAAYFCASSLKQAEQFFGPGTRLTVL.

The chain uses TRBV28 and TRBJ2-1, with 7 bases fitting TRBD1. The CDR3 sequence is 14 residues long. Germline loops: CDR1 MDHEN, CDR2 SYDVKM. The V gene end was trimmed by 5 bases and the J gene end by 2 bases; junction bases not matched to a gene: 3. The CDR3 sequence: CASSKGQTYNEQFF. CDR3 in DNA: TGTGCCAGCAGTAAGGGACAGACCTACAATGAGCAGTTCTTC.

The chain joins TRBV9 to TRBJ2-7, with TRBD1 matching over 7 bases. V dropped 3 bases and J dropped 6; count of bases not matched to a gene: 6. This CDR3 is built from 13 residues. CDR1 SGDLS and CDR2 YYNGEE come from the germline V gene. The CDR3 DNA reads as TGTGCCAGCAGCGAATCGACAGGGTCCGAGCAGTACTTC. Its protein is CASSESTGSEQYF.

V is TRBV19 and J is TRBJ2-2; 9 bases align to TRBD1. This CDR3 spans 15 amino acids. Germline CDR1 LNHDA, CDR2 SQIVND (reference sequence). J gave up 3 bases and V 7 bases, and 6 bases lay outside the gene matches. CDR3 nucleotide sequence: TGTGCCAGTACCTACAGGGGGCCGGACACCGGGGAGCTGTTTTTT. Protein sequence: CASTYRGPDTGELFF.

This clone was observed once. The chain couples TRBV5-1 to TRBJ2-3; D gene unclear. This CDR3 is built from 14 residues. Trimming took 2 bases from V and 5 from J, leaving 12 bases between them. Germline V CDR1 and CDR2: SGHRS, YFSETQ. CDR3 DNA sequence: TGCGCCAGCAGCTTAATCAGCGCCGAAGATACGCAGTATTTT. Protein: CASSLISAEDTQYF.

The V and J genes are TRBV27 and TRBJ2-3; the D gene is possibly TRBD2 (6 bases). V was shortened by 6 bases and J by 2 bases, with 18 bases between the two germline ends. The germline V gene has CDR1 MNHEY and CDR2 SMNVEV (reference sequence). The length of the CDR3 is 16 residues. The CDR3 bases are TGTGCCAGCAGGTCGCGTCTAGCGCCCCCCACAGATACGCAGTATTTT. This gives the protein CASRSRLAPPTDTQYF.

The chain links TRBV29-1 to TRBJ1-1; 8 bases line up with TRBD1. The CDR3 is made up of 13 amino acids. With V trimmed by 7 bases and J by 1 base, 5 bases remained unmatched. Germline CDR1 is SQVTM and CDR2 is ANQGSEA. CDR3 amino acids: CSAVDRANTEAFF. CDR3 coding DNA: TGCAGCGCTGTGGACAGGGCGAACACTGAAGCTTTCTTT.

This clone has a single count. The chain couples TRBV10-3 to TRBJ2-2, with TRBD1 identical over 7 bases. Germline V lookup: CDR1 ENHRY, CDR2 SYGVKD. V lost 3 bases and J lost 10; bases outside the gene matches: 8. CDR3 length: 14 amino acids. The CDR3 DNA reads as TGTGCCATCAGTGATCCAACAGGGGTAGTGGAGCTGTTTTTT. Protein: CAISDPTGVVELFF.

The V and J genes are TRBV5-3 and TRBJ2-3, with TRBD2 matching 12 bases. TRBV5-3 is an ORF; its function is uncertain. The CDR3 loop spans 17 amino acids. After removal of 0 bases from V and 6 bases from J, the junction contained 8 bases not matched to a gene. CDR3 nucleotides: TGTGCCAGAAGCTTGGAGACCCTAGCGGGAGGGCTGGATACGCAGTATTTT. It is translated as CARSLETLAGGLDTQYF.

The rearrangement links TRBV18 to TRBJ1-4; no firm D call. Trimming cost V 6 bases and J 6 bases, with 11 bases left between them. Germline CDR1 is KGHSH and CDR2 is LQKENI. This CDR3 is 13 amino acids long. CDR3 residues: CASSPQRDEKLFF. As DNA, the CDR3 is TGTGCCAGCTCCCCCCAACGGGATGAAAAACTGTTTTTT.

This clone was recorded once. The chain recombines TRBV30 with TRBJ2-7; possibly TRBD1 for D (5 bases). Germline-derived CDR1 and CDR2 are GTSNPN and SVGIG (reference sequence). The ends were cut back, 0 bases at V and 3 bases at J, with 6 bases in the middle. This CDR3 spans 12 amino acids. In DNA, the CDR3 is TGTGCCTGGAGTGTACAGGACTACGAGCAGTACTTC. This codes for CAWSVQDYEQYF.

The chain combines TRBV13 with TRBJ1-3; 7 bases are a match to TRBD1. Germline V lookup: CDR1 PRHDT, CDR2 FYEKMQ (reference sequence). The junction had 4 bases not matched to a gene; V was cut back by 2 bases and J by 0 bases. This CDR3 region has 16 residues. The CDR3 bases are TGTGCCAGCAGCTTACCCGGGACAGACTCTGGAAACACCATATATTTT. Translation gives CASSLPGTDSGNTIYF.

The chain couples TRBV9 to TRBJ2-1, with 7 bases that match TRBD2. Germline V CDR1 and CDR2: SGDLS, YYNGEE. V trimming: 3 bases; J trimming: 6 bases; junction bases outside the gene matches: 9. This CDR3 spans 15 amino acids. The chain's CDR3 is CASSAGEGRGNEQFF. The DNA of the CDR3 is TGTGCCAGCAGCGCCGGGGAGGGCCGGGGCAATGAGCAGTTCTTC.

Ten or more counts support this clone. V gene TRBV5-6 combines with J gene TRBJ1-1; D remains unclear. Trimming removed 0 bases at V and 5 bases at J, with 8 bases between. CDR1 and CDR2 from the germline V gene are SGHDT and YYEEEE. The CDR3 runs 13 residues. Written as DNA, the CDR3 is TGTGCCAGCAGCTTGGGGTTCGGGACTGAAGCTTTCTTT. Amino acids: CASSLGFGTEAFF.

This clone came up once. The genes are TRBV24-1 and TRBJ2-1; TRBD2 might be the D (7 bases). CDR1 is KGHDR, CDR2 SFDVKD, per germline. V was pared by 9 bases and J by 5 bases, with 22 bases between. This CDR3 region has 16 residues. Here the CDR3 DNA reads TGTGCCACCTCCGGCAGTGGGGGGGGCAATCACAATGAGCAGTTCTTC. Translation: CATSGSGGGNHNEQFF.

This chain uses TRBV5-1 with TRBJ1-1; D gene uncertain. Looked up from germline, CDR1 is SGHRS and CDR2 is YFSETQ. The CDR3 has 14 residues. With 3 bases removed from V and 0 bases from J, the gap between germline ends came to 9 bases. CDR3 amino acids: CASSSLQVNTEAFF. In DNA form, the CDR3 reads TGCGCCAGCAGCTCCCTTCAGGTGAACACTGAAGCTTTCTTT.